The text below deals with one T cell receptor (beta chain). Its matching antigen is unknown. Researchers report immunoSEQ v3.0 was run at survey level. Assay: immunoSEQ multiplex PCR; the TCRdb copy retains only in-frame clones and omits some. This sample has about 20,000 clones; roughly 87% occur once, and the top ten carry under 5%. The data were obtained in a study of long-term antiretroviral therapy in people with HIV. Study-wide results and caveats: Repertoires from HIV showed CDR3 length ranges narrower than those of controls. Upon ART, diversity increased but remained lower than transplant donor controls. Unavailable data included ART adherence, viral resistance and therapy changes (switches in treatment).

Specimens held roughly 0.9-10 million cryopreserved PBMC prior to DNA extraction. This sample comprised unsorted PBMCs, obtained 2.1 years after starting antiretroviral therapy. The clonotype was recovered from a man aged 18 to 30 with HIV.

CDR3 DNA: TGCGCCAGCAGTTTTAGCCCTACTTCGGGTGAGCAGTTCTTC. Translating it yields CASSFSPTSGEQFF. This sequence joins TRBV5-1 and TRBJ2-1; no clear D. The CDR3 runs 14 residues. Between the trimmed V and J ends, which lost 5 bases and 9 bases, there was a span of 18 bases. Germline V gene sequence: CDR1 SGHRS, CDR2 YFSETQ.